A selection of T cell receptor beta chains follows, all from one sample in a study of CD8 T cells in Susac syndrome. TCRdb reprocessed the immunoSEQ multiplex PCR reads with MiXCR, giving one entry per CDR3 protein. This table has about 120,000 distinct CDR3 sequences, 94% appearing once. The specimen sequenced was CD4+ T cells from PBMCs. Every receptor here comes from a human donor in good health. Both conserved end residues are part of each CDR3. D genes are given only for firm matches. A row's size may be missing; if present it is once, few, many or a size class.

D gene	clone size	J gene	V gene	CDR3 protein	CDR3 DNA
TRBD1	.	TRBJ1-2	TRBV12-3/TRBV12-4	CASSEGQGIGYTF	TGTGCCAGCAGTGAGGGACAGGGTATCGGCTACACCTTC
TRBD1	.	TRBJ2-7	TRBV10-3	CAISEGTAPGTYEQYF	TGTGCCATCAGTGAGGGGACAGCCCCAGGCACCTACGAGCAGTACTTC
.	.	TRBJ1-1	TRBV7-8	CASSLAENLNTEAFF	TGTGCCAGCAGCTTAGCGGAGAACCTGAACACTGAAGCTTTCTTT
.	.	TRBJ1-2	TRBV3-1	CASSPDRSHYGYTF	TGTGCCAGCAGCCCCGACAGGAGTCACTATGGCTACACCTTC
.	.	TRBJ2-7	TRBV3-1	CASSQDRSWGKEVYEQYF	TGTGCCAGCAGCCAAGACCGTAGCTGGGGCAAAGAGGTCTACGAGCAGTACTTC
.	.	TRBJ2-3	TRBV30	CAWSEGVTDTQYF	TGTGCCTGGAGTGAAGGGGTCACAGATACGCAGTATTTT
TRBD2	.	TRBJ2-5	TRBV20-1	CSATKVAGGSKTQYF	TGCAGTGCCACCAAGGTAGCGGGAGGGAGCAAGACCCAGTACTTC
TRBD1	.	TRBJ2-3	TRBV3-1	CASSLRGQDTQYF	TGTGCCAGCAGTCTAAGGGGACAGGATACGCAGTATTTT
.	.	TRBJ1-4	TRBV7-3	CASAQRGGEKLFF	TGTGCCAGCGCGCAGAGGGGAGGTGAAAAACTGTTTTTT
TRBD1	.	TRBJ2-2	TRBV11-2	CASSLYAGGTGELFF	TGTGCCAGCAGCTTATATGCAGGGGGCACCGGGGAGCTGTTTTTT
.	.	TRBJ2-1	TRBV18	CASSPRWVGEQFF	TGTGCCAGCTCACCGCGGTGGGTCGGTGAGCAGTTCTTC
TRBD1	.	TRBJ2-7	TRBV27	CASRPLGDRGEQYF	TGTGCCAGCAGGCCCTTAGGGGACAGGGGCGAGCAGTACTTC
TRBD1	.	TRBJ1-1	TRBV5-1	CASSNQGDTEAFF	TGCGCCAGCAGCAATCAGGGGGACACTGAAGCTTTCTTT
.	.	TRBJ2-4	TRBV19	CASSIAAYERHIQYF	TGTGCCAGTAGTATAGCTGCCTATGAGAGGCACATTCAGTACTTC
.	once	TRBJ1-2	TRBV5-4	CASSFGQNYGYTF	TGTGCCAGCAGCTTCGGCCAAAACTATGGCTACACCTTC
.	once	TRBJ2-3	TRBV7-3	CASSNPRAGDTQYF	TGTGCCAGCAGCAATCCCAGGGCAGGAGATACGCAGTATTTT
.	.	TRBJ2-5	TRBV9	CASSVAIGLASETQYF	TGTGCCAGCAGCGTAGCTATAGGGCTAGCGTCGGAGACCCAGTACTTC
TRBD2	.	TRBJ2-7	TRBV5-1	CANSPAGVREQYF	TGCGCCAACAGCCCGGCGGGGGTCAGGGAGCAGTACTTC
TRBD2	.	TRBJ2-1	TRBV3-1	CASSQDESGRAPFANEQFF	TGTGCCAGCAGCCAAGACGAAAGCGGGAGGGCCCCCTTCGCCAATGAGCAGTTCTTC
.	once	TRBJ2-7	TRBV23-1	CASSRIFGVMDYEQYF	TGCGCCAGCAGTCGAATATTTGGGGTCATGGATTACGAGCAGTACTTC
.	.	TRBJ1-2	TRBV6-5	CASSYSRPKDYGYTF	TGTGCCAGCAGTTACTCGCGACCAAAGGACTATGGCTACACCTTC
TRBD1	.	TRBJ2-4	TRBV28	CASDRQGAKNIQYF	TGTGCCAGCGACCGACAGGGAGCCAAAAACATTCAGTACTTC
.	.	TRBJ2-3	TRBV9	CASSVSPLPTDTQYF	TGTGCCAGCAGCGTTTCCCCTCTCCCCACAGATACGCAGTATTTT
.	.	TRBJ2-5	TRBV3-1	CASTPDGSGLFETQYF	TGTGCCAGCACCCCTGATGGTAGCGGCCTTTTTGAGACCCAGTACTTC